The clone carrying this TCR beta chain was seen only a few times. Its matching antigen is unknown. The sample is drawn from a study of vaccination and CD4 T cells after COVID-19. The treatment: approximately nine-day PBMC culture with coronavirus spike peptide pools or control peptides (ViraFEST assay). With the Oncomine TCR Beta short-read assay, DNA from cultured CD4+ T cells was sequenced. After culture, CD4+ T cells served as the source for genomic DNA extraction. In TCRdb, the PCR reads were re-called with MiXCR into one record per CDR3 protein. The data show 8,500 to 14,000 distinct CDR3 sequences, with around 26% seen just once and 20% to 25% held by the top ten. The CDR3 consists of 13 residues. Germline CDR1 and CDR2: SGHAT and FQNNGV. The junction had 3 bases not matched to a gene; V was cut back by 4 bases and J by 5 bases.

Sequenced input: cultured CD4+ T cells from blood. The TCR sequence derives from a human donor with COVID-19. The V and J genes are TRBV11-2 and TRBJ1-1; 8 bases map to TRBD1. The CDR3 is CASSSDRVTEAFF. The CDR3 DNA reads TGTGCCAGCAGCTCGGACAGGGTGACTGAAGCTTTCTTT. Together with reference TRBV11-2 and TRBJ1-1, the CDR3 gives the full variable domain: EAGVAQSPRYKIIEKRQSVAFWCNPISGHATLYWYQQILGQGPKLLIQFQNNGVVDDSQLPKDRFSAERLKGVDSTLKIQPAKLEDSAVYLCASSSDRVTEAFFGQGTRLTVV.